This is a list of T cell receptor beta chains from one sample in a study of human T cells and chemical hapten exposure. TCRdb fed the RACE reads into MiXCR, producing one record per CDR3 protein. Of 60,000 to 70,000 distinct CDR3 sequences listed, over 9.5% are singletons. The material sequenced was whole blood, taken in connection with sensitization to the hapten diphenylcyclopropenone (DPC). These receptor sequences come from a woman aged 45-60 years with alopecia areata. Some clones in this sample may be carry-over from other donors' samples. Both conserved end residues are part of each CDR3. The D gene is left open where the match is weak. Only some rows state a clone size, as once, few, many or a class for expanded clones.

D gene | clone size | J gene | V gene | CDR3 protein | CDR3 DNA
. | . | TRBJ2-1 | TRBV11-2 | CASSPMKANEQFF | TGTGCCAGCAGCCCCATGAAGGCCAATGAGCAGTTCTTC
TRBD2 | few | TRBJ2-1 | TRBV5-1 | CASSLGGGPYGEQFF | TGCGCCAGCAGCTTGGGCGGGGGACCCTACGGGGAGCAGTTCTTC
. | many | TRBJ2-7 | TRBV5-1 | CASSGGTTGDYEQYF | TGCGCCAGCAGCGGAGGGACGACGGGGGACTACGAGCAGTACTTC
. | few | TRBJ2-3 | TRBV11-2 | CASSLAVGSLADTQYF | TGTGCCAGCAGCCTCGCAGTAGGCAGCCTCGCGGATACGCAGTATTTT
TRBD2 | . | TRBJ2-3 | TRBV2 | CASSVEREPPDTQYF | TGTGCCAGCAGTGTCGAGCGGGAGCCCCCAGATACGCAGTATTTT
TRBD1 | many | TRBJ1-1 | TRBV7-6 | CASRYVTGVNTEAFF | TGTGCCAGCAGATATGTTACAGGGGTGAACACTGAAGCTTTCTTT
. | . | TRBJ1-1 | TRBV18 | CASSPGWGAVNTEAFF | TGTGCCAGCTCTCCCGGCTGGGGGGCTGTGAACACTGAAGCTTTCTTT
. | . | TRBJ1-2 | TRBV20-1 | CSAKINRVNYGYTF | TGCAGTGCAAAAATAAACAGGGTTAACTATGGCTACACCTTC
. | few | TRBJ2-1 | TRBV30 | CAWSPGPQKNEQFF | TGTGCCTGGAGCCCGGGACCACAAAAAAATGAGCAGTTCTTC
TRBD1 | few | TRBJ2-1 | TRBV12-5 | CASGTDRPSSYNEQFF | TGTGCTAGTGGCACGGACAGGCCAAGCTCCTACAATGAGCAGTTCTTC
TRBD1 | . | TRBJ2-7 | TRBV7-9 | CASSMAPGQGGHEQYF | TGTGCCAGCAGCATGGCCCCGGGACAGGGGGGCCACGAGCAGTACTTC